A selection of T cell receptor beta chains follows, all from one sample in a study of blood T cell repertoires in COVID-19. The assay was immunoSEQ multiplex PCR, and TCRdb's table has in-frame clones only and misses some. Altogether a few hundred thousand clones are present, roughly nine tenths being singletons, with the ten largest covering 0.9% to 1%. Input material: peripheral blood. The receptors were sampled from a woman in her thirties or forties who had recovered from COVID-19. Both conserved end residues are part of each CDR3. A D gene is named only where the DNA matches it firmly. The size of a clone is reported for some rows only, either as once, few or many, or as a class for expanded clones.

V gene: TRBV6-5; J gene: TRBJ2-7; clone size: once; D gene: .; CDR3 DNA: TGTGCCAGCAGTTCCCTAACCTACGAGCAGTACTTC; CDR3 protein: CASSSLTYEQYF
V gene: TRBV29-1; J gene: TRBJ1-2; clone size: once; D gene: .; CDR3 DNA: TGCAGCGTTGATAAGGGGATGCAGGCCTATGGCTACACCTTC; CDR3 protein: CSVDKGMQAYGYTF
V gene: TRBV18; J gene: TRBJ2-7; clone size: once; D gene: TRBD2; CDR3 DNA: TGTGCCAGCTCATCCGGGACTAGCGGGAGTTCCTACGAGCAGTACTTC; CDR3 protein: CASSSGTSGSSYEQYF
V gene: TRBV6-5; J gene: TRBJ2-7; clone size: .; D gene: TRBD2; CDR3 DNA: TGTGCCAGCAGTTCCGAGACTAGCGGATACGAGCAGTACTTC; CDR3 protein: CASSSETSGYEQYF
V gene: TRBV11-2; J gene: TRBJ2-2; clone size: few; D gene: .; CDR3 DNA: TGTGCCAGCAGCTTAGAAATATCCGGGGAGCTGTTTTTT; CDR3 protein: CASSLEISGELFF
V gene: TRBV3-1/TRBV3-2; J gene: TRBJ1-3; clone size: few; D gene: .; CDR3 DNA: TGTGCCAGCGCGAGTCAAATTGGAAACACCATATATTTT; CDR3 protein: CASASQIGNTIYF
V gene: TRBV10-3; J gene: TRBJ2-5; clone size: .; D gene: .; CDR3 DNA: TGTGCCATCAGCGCAGGGGAAGAGACCCAGTACTTC; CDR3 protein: CAISAGEETQYF
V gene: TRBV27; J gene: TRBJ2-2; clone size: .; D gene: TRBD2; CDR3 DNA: TGTGCCAGCAGTGCGACTGGGACTAGCGACACCGGGGAGCTGTTTTTT; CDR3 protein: CASSATGTSDTGELFF
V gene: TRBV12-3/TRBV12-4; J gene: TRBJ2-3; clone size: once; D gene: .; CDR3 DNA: TGTGCCAGCAGTTTAGTGGGGCGAGGGCAGTATTTT; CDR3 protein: CASSLVGRGQYF
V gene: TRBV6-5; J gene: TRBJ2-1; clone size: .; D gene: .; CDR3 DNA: TGTGCCAGCACCAGAACTACGACGTACAATGAGCAGTTCTTC; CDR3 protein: CASTRTTTYNEQFF
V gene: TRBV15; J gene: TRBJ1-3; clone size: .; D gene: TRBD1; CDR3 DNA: TGTGCCACCAGCAGAGACTTACAGGGGAACTCTAGGGGGACTGGAAACACCATATATTTT; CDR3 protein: CATSRDLQGNSRGTGNTIYF
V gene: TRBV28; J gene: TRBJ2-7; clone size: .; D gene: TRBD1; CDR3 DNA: TGTGCCAGCAGTTCATCCGGGACAGGGCCCTACGAGCAGTACTTC; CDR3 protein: CASSSSGTGPYEQYF
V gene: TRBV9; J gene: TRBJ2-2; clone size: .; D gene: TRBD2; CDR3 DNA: TGTGCCAGCAGCCCATCGGCTAGCGGGTATAAGGGCGGGGAGCTGTTTTTT; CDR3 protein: CASSPSASGYKGGELFF
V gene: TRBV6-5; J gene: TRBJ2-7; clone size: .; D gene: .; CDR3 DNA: TGTGCCAGCAGGAGGGTCATAGCGGATTCCTACGAGCAGTACTTC; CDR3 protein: CASRRVIADSYEQYF
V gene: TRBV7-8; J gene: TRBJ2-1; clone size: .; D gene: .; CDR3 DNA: TGTGCCAGCAGCTTCCCCCCTGCGTACAATGAGCAGTTCTTC; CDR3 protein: CASSFPPAYNEQFF
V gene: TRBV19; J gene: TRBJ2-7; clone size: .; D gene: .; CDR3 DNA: TGTGCCAGTAGTCCTCAGGTGAGCTCCTACGAGCAGTACTTC; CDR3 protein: CASSPQVSSYEQYF
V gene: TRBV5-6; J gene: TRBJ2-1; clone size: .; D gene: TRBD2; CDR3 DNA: TGTGCCAGCAGCTTGACCCTAGCGGGAGTATCCTACAATGAGCAGTTCTTC; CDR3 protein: CASSLTLAGVSYNEQFF
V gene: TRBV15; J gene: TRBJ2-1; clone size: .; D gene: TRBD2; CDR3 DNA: TGTGCCACCAGCAGAGGTCCCCCCTGGACTAGCGGGGCTAGCTCCTACAATGAGCAGTTCTTC; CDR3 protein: CATSRGPPWTSGASSYNEQFF
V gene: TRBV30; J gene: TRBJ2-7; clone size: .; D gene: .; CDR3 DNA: TGTGCCTGGACCCTCGGTCTACTCGACGAGCAGTACTTC; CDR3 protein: CAWTLGLLDEQYF
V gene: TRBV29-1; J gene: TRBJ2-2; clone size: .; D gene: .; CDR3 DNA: TGCAGCGTTGAGTCCGGGTTGGACGGGGAGCTGTTTTTT; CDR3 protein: CSVESGLDGELFF
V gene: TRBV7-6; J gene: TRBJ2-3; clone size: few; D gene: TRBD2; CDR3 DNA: TGTGCCAGCAGCTTGACTAGCGGGAGGGCAGATACGCAGTATTTT; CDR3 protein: CASSLTSGRADTQYF
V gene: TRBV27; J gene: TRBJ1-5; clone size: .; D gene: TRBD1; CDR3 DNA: TGTGCCAGCAGTCCCCGACAGGGGGCGAGTCAGCCCCAGCATTTT; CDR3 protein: CASSPRQGASQPQHF
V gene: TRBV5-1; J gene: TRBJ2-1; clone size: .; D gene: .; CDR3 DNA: TGCGCCAGCAGCTTGGGGAGTTCAAATGAGCAGTTCTTC; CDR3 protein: CASSLGSSNEQFF
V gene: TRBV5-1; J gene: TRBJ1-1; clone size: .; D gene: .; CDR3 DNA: TGCGCCAGCAGCCCCGTAGGAGGGTTGAACACTGAAGCTTTCTTT; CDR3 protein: CASSPVGGLNTEAFF
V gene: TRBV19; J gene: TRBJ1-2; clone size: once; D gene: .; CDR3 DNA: TGTGCCAGTAGTATATCCAACAGATATGGCTACACCTTC; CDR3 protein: CASSISNRYGYTF
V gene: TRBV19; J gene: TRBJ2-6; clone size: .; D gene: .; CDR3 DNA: TGTGCCAGTAGTATACCTTGGGTAGCCCCAGGGGGGGCCAACGTCCTGACTTTC; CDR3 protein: CASSIPWVAPGGANVLTF
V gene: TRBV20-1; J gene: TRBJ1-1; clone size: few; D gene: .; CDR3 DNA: TGCAGTGCTAGTTCCAGGGTGAACACTGAAGCTTTCTTT; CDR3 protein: CSASSRVNTEAFF
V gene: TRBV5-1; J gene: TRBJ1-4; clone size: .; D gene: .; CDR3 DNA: TGCGCCAGCAGCTCGTCGGACGCGGGACCTCGGGAAAAACTGTTTTTT; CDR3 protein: CASSSSDAGPREKLFF
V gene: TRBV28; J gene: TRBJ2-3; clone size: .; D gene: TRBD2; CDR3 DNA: TGTGCCAGCAGTCGAGGACTAGGCACAGATACGCAGTATTTT; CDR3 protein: CASSRGLGTDTQYF
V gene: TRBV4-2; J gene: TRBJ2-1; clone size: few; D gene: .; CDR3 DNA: TGTGCCAGCAGCCCCCGAACTAGCTTATACTACAATGAGCAGTTCTTC; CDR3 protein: CASSPRTSLYYNEQFF
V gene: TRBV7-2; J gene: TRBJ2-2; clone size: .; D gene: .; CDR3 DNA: TGTGCCAGCAGCTTAGTTCTAGGGGTGGGCACCGGGGAGCTGTTTTTT; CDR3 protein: CASSLVLGVGTGELFF
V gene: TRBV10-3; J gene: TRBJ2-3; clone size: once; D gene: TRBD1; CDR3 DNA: TGTGCCATCACCGGGCAGGGGGCAGATACGCAGTATTTT; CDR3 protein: CAITGQGADTQYF
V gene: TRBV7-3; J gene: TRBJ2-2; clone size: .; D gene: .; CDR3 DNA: TGTGCCAGCAGCTTAACGGCGGGAAACACCGGGGAGCTGTTTTTT; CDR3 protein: CASSLTAGNTGELFF
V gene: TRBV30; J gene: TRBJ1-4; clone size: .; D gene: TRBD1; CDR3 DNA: TGTGCCTGGAGTGTCGCCTACGGGACAGGGGGCGGGAGCAATGAAAAACTGTTTTTT; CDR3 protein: CAWSVAYGTGGGSNEKLFF
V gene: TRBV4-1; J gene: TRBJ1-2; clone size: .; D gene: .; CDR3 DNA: TGCGCCAGCAGTCGGGATGACATGAACTATGGCTACACCTTC; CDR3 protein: CASSRDDMNYGYTF
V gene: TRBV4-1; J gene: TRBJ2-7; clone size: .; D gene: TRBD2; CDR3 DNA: TGCGCCAGCAGCCTGACTAGCGGGACTGGGTACGAGCAGTACTTC; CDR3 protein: CASSLTSGTGYEQYF
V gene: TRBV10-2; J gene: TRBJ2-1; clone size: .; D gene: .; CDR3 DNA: TGCGCCAGCAGTGAGTGGGGGGGGGCCGGCGGGAATGAGCAGTTCTTC; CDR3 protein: CASSEWGGAGGNEQFF